This T cell receptor (beta chain) appears in the sequencing data of a study of blood T cell repertoires in COVID-19. Study as a whole: COVID-19 samples collected from the United States, Italy and Spain covered acute and convalescent phases.

The CDR3 contains 15 residues. Trimming left V 3 bases short and J 5 bases short, with 16 bases between. Germline V gene sequence: CDR1 LNHDA, CDR2 SQIVND (reference sequence). Data came from immunoSEQ multiplex PCR; TCRdb stores just in-frame clones and leaves some out. The table includes 200,000 to 250,000 clones, around 84% detected once. The sequence derives from a man aged 30-40 years with active or convalescent COVID-19. J is TRBJ1-2 and V is TRBV19; D unresolved. Material for sequencing was peripheral blood. CDR3 bases: TGTGCCAGTAGTATCCAGAAAGGGAGCCCATATGGCTACACCTTC. This translates into CASSIQKGSPYGYTF.